Presented here are 19 T cell receptor beta chains from one specimen sequenced in a study of neurological immune-mediated disorders. TCRdb reanalysed the 5' RACE reads using MiXCR and keeps one entry per CDR3 protein. The profile shows 35,000 to 40,000 distinct CDR3 sequences, roughly 11% of them singletons. Sample: CD4+ T cells from blood. All receptors come from a woman aged 30 to 39 with HTLV-1-associated myelopathy (HAM/TSP).

This clonotype was recorded many times. The rearrangement joins TRBV6-5 to TRBJ1-6; D call uncertain. The CDR3 has 19 amino acids. The germline V gene has CDR1 MNHEY and CDR2 SVGAGI. V gave up 0 bases and J gave up 0 bases, with 15 bases separating them. CDR3 protein: CASSYSKMVAGSYNSPLHF. CDR3 DNA sequence: TGTGCCAGCAGTTACTCGAAGATGGTGGCGGGCTCCTATAATTCACCCCTCCACTTT.

This clonotype was seen ten or more times. The chain has TRBV7-6 and TRBJ2-4; D unresolved. Germline V gene sequence: CDR1 SGHVS, CDR2 FNYEAQ. This CDR3 contains 17 residues. V dropped 5 bases and J dropped 0 bases, with 17 bases sitting between them. The CDR3 protein is CASSEDGRQLAKNIQYF. The DNA of the CDR3 is TGTGCCAGCAGCGAAGATGGAAGGCAACTAGCCAAAAACATTCAGTACTTC.

The chain uses TRBV19 and TRBJ1-5; D is perhaps TRBD1 (6 bases). Trimming left V 3 bases short and J 6 bases short, with 12 bases between. The CDR3 consists of 14 residues. Germline values: CDR1 LNHDA, CDR2 SQIVND (reference sequence). CDR3 protein: CASSIQGIGQPQHF. DNA of the CDR3: TGTGCCAGTAGTATCCAGGGGATAGGTCAGCCCCAGCATTTT.

This clonotype was seen at least ten times. The chain links TRBV27 to TRBJ2-7; 12 bases align to TRBD2. This CDR3 is 18 amino acids long. Losses at the gene ends were 2 bases for V and 2 bases for J; bases not matched to a gene: 10. Germline assignment: CDR1 MNHEY and CDR2 SMNVEV (reference sequence). The CDR3 here is CASSLRPPLAGGTYEQYF. The CDR3, as DNA: TGTGCCAGCAGTTTAAGGCCCCCACTAGCGGGGGGAACCTACGAGCAGTACTTC.

Judged by abundance, this clonotype is medium-sized (0.01 to 0.1%). V gene TRBV11-3 combines with J gene TRBJ2-2; 8 bases line up with TRBD2. With 2 bases clipped from V and 1 base from J, the junction kept 3 bases outside the gene matches. Per germline, CDR1 SGHNT and CDR2 YENEEA. This CDR3 spans 16 amino acids. CDR3 loop: CASSLRSGGNTGELFF. CDR3 DNA: TGTGCCAGCAGCTTACGAAGCGGGGGGAACACCGGGGAGCTGTTTTTT.

This clonotype showed up many times. J is TRBJ1-6 and V is TRBV3-1; D not resolved. V dropped 1 base and J dropped 12 bases, with 7 bases sitting between them. This CDR3 contains 12 residues. The germline V gene encodes CDR1 LGHDT and CDR2 YNNKEL (reference sequence). The DNA of the CDR3 is TGTGCCAGCAGCCAAGTCGGGAAACCCCTCCACTTT. Its protein product is CASSQVGKPLHF.

There are many counts of this clonotype. The rearrangement joins TRBV7-2 to TRBJ2-7, with a possible D match to TRBD2 (5 bases). V lost 2 bases and J 4 bases, leaving 18 bases between the germline ends. The germline V gene encodes CDR1 SGHTA and CDR2 FQGNSA. The CDR3 is 16 amino acids. In nucleotides, the CDR3 is TGTGCCAGCAGCTTACTAGGAACGGGGAAAGGATACGAGCAGTACTTC. Encoded protein: CASSLLGTGKGYEQYF.

This clonotype was observed at least ten times. This chain joins TRBV19 and TRBJ1-6, with a tentative D call TRBD1 (6 bases). CDR3 length: 15 residues. V was clipped by 4 bases and J by 7 bases, with 14 bases between them. Germline CDR1 and CDR2: LNHDA and SQIVND (reference sequence). CDR3 residues: CASSTTGILNSPLHF. CDR3 coding DNA: TGTGCCAGTAGTACCACAGGGATTTTGAATTCACCCCTCCACTTT.

The sample holds many counts of this clonotype. This rearrangement joins TRBV5-1 to TRBJ2-1; 8 bases align to TRBD2. V dropped 4 bases and J dropped 0; count of bases not matched to a gene: 6. Per germline, CDR1 SGHRS and CDR2 YFSETQ. The CDR3 contains 16 residues. In DNA form, the CDR3 reads TGCGCCAGCAGCGCGAGCGGGGGTGCCTCCTACAATGAGCAGTTCTTC. Translation: CASSASGGASYNEQFF.

In this sample, this clonotype turned up many times. The chain carries TRBV20-1 and TRBJ2-3, with D possibly TRBD2 on 7 matching bases. Germline V CDR1 and CDR2: DFQATT, SNEGSKA (reference sequence). V was cut by 2 bases and J by 14 bases, with 20 bases left in between. This CDR3 is 13 amino acids long. This chain's CDR3 is CSARKSGGGLRYF. The CDR3 coding sequence is TGCAGTGCTAGAAAGTCTGGCGGGGGCCTAAGGTATTTT.

The sample holds many counts of this clonotype. V and J are TRBV5-1 and TRBJ1-1; D is unresolved. V was clipped by 0 bases and J by 1 base, with 13 bases between them. This CDR3 contains 16 residues. Germline V lookup: CDR1 SGHRS, CDR2 YFSETQ. The CDR3 here is CASSLGLGLGNTEAFF. DNA of the CDR3: TGCGCCAGCAGCTTGGGGTTAGGGCTAGGGAACACTGAAGCTTTCTTT. The full variable domain, in which reference TRBV5-1 and TRBJ1-1 provide the parts outside the CDR3, is KAGVTQTPRYLIKTRGQQVTLSCSPISGHRSVSWYQQTPGQGLQFLFEYFSETQRNKGNFPGRFSGRQFSNSRSEMNVSTLELGDSALYLCASSLGLGLGNTEAFFGQGTRLTVV.

As concerns this clonotype: This may come from a read error, since a much larger clone is one base off. The chain employs TRBV7-2 and TRBJ1-1; possible D gene TRBD1, 6 bases. Germline-derived CDR1 and CDR2 are SGHTA and FQGNSA. CDR3 length equals 16 residues. Trimming took off 10 bases at V and 0 bases at J, with 21 bases between the two ends. Here the CDR3 reads CATPNRVALMNTEAFF. The CDR3 bases are TGTGCCACCCCCAACAGGGTTGCCTTGATGAACACTGAAGCTTTCTTT.

This clonotype was observed at least ten times. This chain joins TRBV14 and TRBJ1-6; D gene uncertain. CDR1 is SGHDN and CDR2 is FVKESK in the germline V gene. The CDR3 loop spans 15 amino acids. Trimming shortened V by 2 bases and J by 10 bases, and 15 bases separated the two germline ends. CDR3 amino acids: CASSQSSGWASPLHF. The CDR3 nucleotides are TGTGCCAGCAGCCAAAGTTCCGGCTGGGCATCACCCCTCCACTTT.

This clonotype was seen many times. The rearrangement joins TRBV9 to TRBJ2-3; 11 nucleotides match TRBD2. The CDR3 loop spans 15 amino acids. Germline V gives CDR1 SGDLS, CDR2 YYNGEE. The junction had 4 bases not matched to a gene; V was cut back by 0 bases and J by 7 bases. The CDR3 DNA reads TGTGCCAGCAGCGTAGATAGCGGGGGGGCGAATACGCAGTATTTT. It codes for CASSVDSGGANTQYF. The full variable domain, its missing parts supplied by reference TRBV9 and TRBJ2-3, is DSGVTQTPKHLITATGQRVTLRCSPRSGDLSVYWYQQSLDQGLQFLIQYYNGEERAKGNILERFSAQQFPDLHSELNLSSLELGDSALYFCASSVDSGGANTQYFGPGTRLTVL.

This clonotype appeared many times. J is TRBJ2-3 and V is TRBV19, with TRBD2 matching 9 bases. The CDR3 consists of 15 residues. Trimming cost V 3 bases and J 2 bases; bases outside gene matches: 3. Per germline, CDR1 LNHDA and CDR2 SQIVND (reference sequence). CDR3: CASSMASGDTDTQYF. The CDR3 DNA reads TGTGCCAGTAGTATGGCTAGCGGGGACACAGATACGCAGTATTTT.

This clonotype appeared many times. This chain connects TRBV18 to TRBJ2-1; possibly TRBD1 or TRBD2 for D (5 bases each). Germline V gives CDR1 KGHSH, CDR2 LQKENI. Trimming shortened V by 3 bases and J by 8 bases, and 11 bases separated the two germline ends. The CDR3 has 13 amino acids. CDR3 sequence: CASSPRESHEQFF. The DNA for the CDR3 is TGTGCCAGCTCACCCAGGGAGAGCCATGAGCAGTTCTTC.

This clonotype was recorded once. The chain is built from TRBV5-1 and TRBJ2-5; 7 bases align to TRBD1. Germline assignment: CDR1 SGHRS and CDR2 YFSETQ. V dropped 0 bases and J dropped 4; count of bases not matched to a gene: 9. The CDR3 extends over 16 amino acids. The CDR3 bases are TGCGCCAGCAGCTTGGAACTGGCGAGGGGGCGAGAGACCCAGTACTTC. This sequence encodes CASSLELARGRETQYF. Variable domain in full (rest from reference TRBV5-1 and TRBJ2-5): KAGVTQTPRYLIKTRGQQVTLSCSPISGHRSVSWYQQTPGQGLQFLFEYFSETQRNKGNFPGRFSGRQFSNSRSEMNVSTLELGDSALYLCASSLELARGRETQYFGPGTRLLVL.

This clonotype was detected ten times or more. The CDR3 DNA is TGTGCCAGCAGCGTCAGGGGAGCCTATAATTCACCCCTCCACTTT. Translated: CASSVRGAYNSPLHF. The chain is built from TRBV9 and TRBJ1-6; weak D call: TRBD1 (6 bases). The V and J ends lost 2 bases and 2 bases respectively, with 8 bases between them. This CDR3 is built from 15 residues. Germline V gives CDR1 SGDLS, CDR2 YYNGEE.

This clonotype came up many times. The chain uses TRBV5-1 and TRBJ2-7; D is unclear. Trimming took 2 bases from V and 3 from J, leaving 6 bases between them. The CDR3 extends over 12 amino acids. Germline assignment: CDR1 SGHRS and CDR2 YFSETQ. In DNA, the CDR3 is TGCGCCAGCAGCTTTGAAGGCTACGAGCAGTACTTC. Translating gives CASSFEGYEQYF.